This entry describes one TCR beta chain. Its antigen is undetermined. The table came from immunoSEQ multiplex PCR; TCRdb's copy has only in-frame clones and leaves some out. The data show roughly 230,000 clones, about 90% seen once. This specimen comes from a study of cytomegalovirus exposure and HLA in healthy donors. CDR1 and CDR2 from the germline V gene are SGHAT and FQNNGV. The CDR3 runs 15 residues. The ends lost 5 bases at V and 4 bases at J; junction bases unmatched: 4. Study observations and caveats: Later, an analysis found that TCR clusters from the first cohort tended to co-occur in the 90 to 150 validation repertoires. Among TCR beta chains, those listed as cytomegalovirus-associated numbered about 150.

The sequencing sample was made of PBMCs. This receptor was obtained from a woman aged 25 to 39 in good health and CMV-seronegative. The chain couples TRBV11-2 to TRBJ2-5, with 13 bases lining up with TRBD2. The CDR3 spells CASSDGTSGTETQYF. The CDR3 DNA follows: TGTGCCAGCAGCGACGGGACTAGCGGGACAGAGACCCAGTACTTC. Combining the CDR3 with reference TRBV11-2 and TRBJ2-5 gives the whole variable domain EAGVAQSPRYKIIEKRQSVAFWCNPISGHATLYWYQQILGQGPKLLIQFQNNGVVDDSQLPKDRFSAERLKGVDSTLKIQPAKLEDSAVYLCASSDGTSGTETQYFGPGTRLLVL.